This passage covers 16 T cell receptor beta chains from one sample sequenced in a study of T cells in Graves' hyperthyroidism and ophthalmopathy (dated by TCRdb to about 2019). The library was made by multiplex PCR. Sequenced using an Illumina HiSeq 2000. The TCR beta CDR3 regions were amplified from RNA transcripts. The TCR CDR3 was subjected to a first round of RT-PCR using the HTBI primer set and the Qiagen OneStep RT-PCR kit. TCRdb reran the public reads through fastp at Q25 and MiXCR, keeping productive beta chains. Each entry is one CDR3 protein sequence, shown with its most common DNA and genes. This sample is represented by roughly 570,000 distinct CDR3 sequences; around 46% of them were singletons. The ten largest clones represent approximately 8.4% of the sample. The specimen sequenced was peripheral blood or thyroid tissue (not recorded which). These receptors were collected from a young woman with Graves' hyperthyroidism.

Notes on this clonotype: This may stem from a read error, because a much larger clone lies one nucleotide away. The chain recombines TRBV25-1 with TRBJ1-1; D gene ambiguous. Trimming left V 6 bases short and J 1 base short, with 12 bases between. There are 14 residues in the CDR3. Germline V lookup: CDR1 MGHDK, CDR2 SYGVNS. As DNA, the CDR3 is TGTGCCAGCAGGAAGGACTGGGGGAACACTGAAGCTTTCTTT. Its translation: CASRKDWGNTEAFF.

The chain joins TRBV10-3 to TRBJ1-2; D is perhaps TRBD1 (6 bases). The CDR3 consists of 12 residues. Germline loops: CDR1 ENHRY, CDR2 SYGVKD. V shed 9 bases and J shed 5 bases, with 13 bases lying between them. The CDR3 DNA reads TGTGCCATTGCCTTCCAGGGGTATGGCTACACCTTC. Amino acids: CAIAFQGYGYTF.

This clonotype came up many times. The chain recombines TRBV7-2 with TRBJ2-5; D possibly corresponds to TRBD2 (6 bases). CDR1 is SGHTA and CDR2 is FQGNSA in the germline V gene. There are 17 residues in the CDR3. Trimming shortened V by 5 bases and J by 4 bases, and 23 bases separated the two germline ends. The CDR3 DNA sequence: TGTGCCAGCAGCCTCACCACCCCAGCGGGCGGGTTAGAGACCCAGTACTTC. Translation: CASSLTTPAGGLETQYF.

This clonotype came up many times. The V call is TRBV19, the J call TRBJ2-7, with 7 bases matching TRBD2. The CDR3 totals 14 residues. Germline V gives CDR1 LNHDA, CDR2 SQIVND (reference sequence). J was trimmed by 0 bases and V by 7 bases; bases with no gene match: 6. Written as DNA, the CDR3 is TGTGCCAGTACCAGGACTAGGAGCTCCTACGAGCAGTACTTC. Its protein product is CASTRTRSSYEQYF. The full variable domain, rest sourced from reference TRBV19 and TRBJ2-7, is DGGITQSPKYLFRKEGQNVTLSCEQNLNHDAMYWYRQDPGQGLRLIYYSQIVNDFQKGDIAEGYSVSREKKESFPLTVTSAQKNPTAFYLCASTRTRSSYEQYFGPGTRLTVT.

The chain is built from TRBV15 and TRBJ1-2, with D perhaps matching TRBD1 (5 bases). V lost 3 bases and J 2 bases, leaving 19 bases between the germline ends. In germline, CDR1 is LNHNV, CDR2 YYDKDF (reference sequence). This CDR3 has 17 amino acids. CDR3 protein: CATSSDPRQKGNYGYTF. CDR3 sequence (DNA): TGTGCCACCAGCAGTGATCCGCGACAGAAGGGAAACTATGGCTACACCTTC.

The CDR3 DNA reads TGCAGTGCCCAGCGTGTAGGGCTGATCACCGGGGAGCTGTTTTTT. This sequence encodes CSAQRVGLITGELFF. V is TRBV20-1 and J is TRBJ2-2; D unresolved. CDR1 is DFQATT, CDR2 SNEGSKA, per germline (reference sequence). CDR3 length: 15 residues. V lost 6 bases and J 4 bases, leaving 18 bases between the germline ends.

This clonotype was counted many times. The V gene is TRBV2, the J gene TRBJ1-1; D ambiguous. Trimming cost V 7 bases and J 6 bases, with 12 bases left between them. Germline values: CDR1 SNHLY, CDR2 FYNNEI. The length of the CDR3 is 12 residues. The CDR3 region has the DNA TGTGCCAGCACCGGCGGGGTGGCTGAAGCTTTCTTT. Encoded protein: CASTGGVAEAFF.

This clonotype was recorded a few times. J is TRBJ2-7 and V is TRBV15; the D is unclear. CDR3 length: 8 amino acids. Germline values: CDR1 LNHNV, CDR2 YYDKDF (reference sequence). This CDR3 is CATSRGTV. The DNA for the CDR3 is TGTGCCACCAGCAGAGGGACGGTC.

The table lists this clonotype with many counts. The gene calls are TRBV7-2 and TRBJ2-7; 14 bases align to TRBD2. There are 17 residues in the CDR3. Germline CDR1 SGHTA, CDR2 FQGNSA. V lost 7 bases to trimming and J lost 3 bases; unmatched junction nucleotides: 11. This CDR3 reads CASNSGGTSGSFYEQYF. CDR3 sequence (DNA): TGTGCCAGCAACTCGGGGGGGACTAGCGGGAGTTTCTACGAGCAGTACTTC.

This clonotype was detected once. This chain links TRBV7-8 with TRBJ2-7; no definite D call. The V end was cut by 2 bases, the J end by 7 bases, with 18 bases between. Germline V gene sequence: CDR1 SGHVS, CDR2 FQNEAQ. This CDR3 comprises 15 residues. CDR3 region: CASSLLSGTGNEQYF. Written as DNA, the CDR3 is TGTGCCAGCAGCTTATTGTCTGGTACGGGCAATGAGCAGTACTTC.

CDR3 sequence reads: CASSEGWTNEAFF. CDR3 DNA sequence: TGTGCCAGCAGTGAAGGTTGGACTAATGAAGCTTTCTTT. The rearrangement links TRBV2 to TRBJ1-1; D call uncertain. Trimming cost V 1 base and J 7 bases, with 10 bases left between them. The CDR3 length is 13 residues. Germline CDR1 and CDR2: SNHLY and FYNNEI.

This sequence joins TRBV20-1 and TRBJ2-5; the D gene could be TRBD1 or TRBD2 (5 bases each). There are 14 residues in the CDR3. The germline V and J ends were trimmed by 0 bases and 9 bases, with 17 bases remaining between them. CDR1 DFQATT and CDR2 SNEGSKA come from the germline V gene (reference sequence). The CDR3 is CSARDRQGDQPQYF. In DNA, the CDR3 is TGCAGTGCTAGAGATCGGCAGGGAGATCAGCCCCAGTACTTC.

The chain combines TRBV6-1 with TRBJ2-7; D might be TRBD1 or TRBD2, each matching 5 bases. There are 15 residues in the CDR3. Trimming stripped 4 bases from V and 3 bases from J, with 16 bases between. Germline V CDR1 and CDR2: MNHNS, SASEGT. CDR3 DNA: TGTGCCAGCAGTGCGGCCGGGGCCAGAGGCTACGAGCAGTACTTC. It codes for CASSAAGARGYEQYF.

This clonotype was counted ten times or more. The chain recombines TRBV14 with TRBJ2-7, with D possibly being TRBD1 or TRBD2 (5 bases each). This CDR3 contains 14 residues. Germline loops: CDR1 SGHDN, CDR2 FVKESK. The V and J ends lost 4 bases and 0 bases respectively, with 10 bases between them. The DNA of the CDR3 is TGTGCCAGCAGCCCACTTGGGGGCTCCTACGAGCAGTACTTC. Translated: CASSPLGGSYEQYF.

This clonotype has ten or more counts. The V gene is TRBV19, the J gene TRBJ1-1; TRBD1 is a possible D gene (5 bases). Trimming removed 7 bases from V and 0 bases from J, with 9 bases in between. The CDR3 contains 13 residues. Per germline, CDR1 LNHDA and CDR2 SQIVND (reference sequence). The CDR3 sequence is CASMGGVNTEAFF. CDR3 nucleotide sequence: TGTGCCAGTATGGGAGGGGTGAACACTGAAGCTTTCTTT.

This clonotype occurred many times. The chain is built from TRBV30 and TRBJ1-2; unclear D gene. The V end lost 5 bases, the J end lost 4 bases, and 11 bases lay between the germline ends. The germline gives CDR1 GTSNPN, CDR2 SVGIG (reference sequence). This CDR3 is 12 amino acids long. The CDR3 spells CAWALSVYGYTF. For the CDR3, the DNA is TGTGCCTGGGCACTTAGCGTCTATGGCTACACCTTC.